One sample yielded the 13 T cell receptor beta chains listed below, sequenced in a study of T cell repertoires in cytomegalovirus infection. TCRdb redid the calling of the reads with MiXCR, one entry per CDR3 protein. The table has about 500,000 distinct CDR3 sequences, roughly 34% seen once. For these TCRs, the target antigens are not known. The sequences come from cultured PBMCs, collected from culture after CMV antigen stimulation. These receptor sequences come from a human donor in good health (CMV status not recorded). Some clones in this sample may be carry-over from other donors' samples.

This clonotype occurred a few times. The gene calls are TRBV12-3 or TRBV12-4 and TRBJ1-1, with D unresolved. V lost 3 bases, J lost 3 bases, and 8 bases lay in between. The CDR3 length is 13 residues. CDR3 nucleotides: TGTGCCAGCAGTTTGAATGAACACACTGAAGCTTTCTTT. This sequence encodes CASSLNEHTEAFF.

The table lists this clonotype with many counts. The rearrangement uses TRBV7-2 and TRBJ2-7; 10 bases match TRBD2. Trimming cost V 5 bases and J 2 bases; bases outside gene matches: 3. Per the germline V gene, CDR1 is SGHTA and CDR2 is FQGNSA. The CDR3 is made up of 14 amino acids. The CDR3 bases are TGTGCCAGCAGCCGGAGCGGGAGGGCCTACGAGCAGTACTTC. Protein sequence: CASSRSGRAYEQYF.

This clonotype turned up a few times. The chain employs TRBV6-1 and TRBJ2-1; possible D gene TRBD2, 6 bases. The CDR3 runs to 15 residues. CDR1 is MNHNS, CDR2 SASEGT, per germline. The V end lost 6 bases, the J end lost 1 base, and 13 bases lay between the germline ends. CDR3 sequence: CASRKGLNSYNEQFF. The CDR3 nucleotides read TGTGCCAGCAGGAAGGGACTGAATTCCTACAATGAGCAGTTCTTC.

This clonotype was observed a few times. DNA for the CDR3: TGTGCCAGCAGCATCCTAGCGGGAACTAACAATGAGCAGTTCTTC. Translating gives CASSILAGTNNEQFF. The chain couples TRBV7-9 to TRBJ2-1; TRBD2 aligns across 9 bases. Trimming cost V 5 bases and J 5 bases; bases outside gene matches: 7. Germline V gene lookup returns CDR1 SEHNR and CDR2 FQNEAQ (reference sequence). This CDR3 region has 15 residues.

The V call is TRBV7-9, the J call TRBJ1-4; D not resolved. CDR1 and CDR2 (germline): SEHNR, FQNEAQ (reference sequence). Between the trimmed V and J ends, which lost 1 base and 1 base, there was a span of 7 bases. There are 15 residues in the CDR3. As DNA, the CDR3 is TGTGCCAGCAGCTTAGTCTGGGAAACTAATGAAAAACTGTTTTTT. This codes for CASSLVWETNEKLFF.

This clonotype showed up many times. The V gene is TRBV7-2, the J gene TRBJ2-7, with 10 bases matching TRBD2. Germline CDR1 is SGHTA and CDR2 is FQGNSA. This CDR3 has 16 residues. Trimming cost V 4 bases and J 3 bases; bases outside gene matches: 9. The CDR3 reads CASSSGTSAQVYEQYF. CDR3 DNA sequence: TGTGCCAGCAGCTCCGGGACTAGCGCCCAGGTCTACGAGCAGTACTTC.

The V gene is TRBV12-3 or TRBV12-4, the J gene TRBJ2-5; 7 nucleotides align to TRBD1. This CDR3 has 14 residues. Trimming cost V 6 bases and J 5 bases; bases outside gene matches: 9. The CDR3 bases are TGTGCCAGCAGCCAGACAGGGTTTGGGGAGACCCAGTACTTC. Its translation is CASSQTGFGETQYF.

This clonotype showed up just a few times. The chain couples TRBV7-3 to TRBJ1-3; D not certain. V was trimmed by 4 bases and J by 0 bases, leaving 19 bases between them. The germline gives CDR1 SGHTA, CDR2 FQGTGA. The CDR3 consists of 18 residues. DNA of the CDR3: TGTGCCAGCAGCTCCTCCCTGAACAGCCACTCCTCTGGAAACACCATATATTTT. Its translation: CASSSSLNSHSSGNTIYF.

The chain is built from TRBV10-3 and TRBJ2-5; D not resolved. Trimming took 3 bases from V and 6 from J, leaving 11 bases between them. Per the germline V gene, CDR1 is ENHRY and CDR2 is SYGVKD. The CDR3 totals 13 residues. DNA of the CDR3: TGTGCCATCAGTGAAACAGTAGTGCAGACCCAGTACTTC. It is translated as CAISETVVQTQYF.

This clonotype was seen more than once but under ten times. This chain connects TRBV28 to TRBJ1-4, with a tentative D call TRBD1 (5 bases). Germline V CDR1 and CDR2: MDHEN, SYDVKM. V was cut by 4 bases and J by 8 bases, with 14 bases left in between. The CDR3 covers 14 residues. The CDR3 sequence: CASSSSEGHEKLFF. In DNA form, the CDR3 reads TGTGCCAGCAGTTCTTCCGAGGGGCACGAAAAACTGTTTTTT.

The gene calls are TRBV6-1 and TRBJ1-6, with D possibly being TRBD1 (5 bases). V lost 9 bases, J lost 9 bases, and 15 bases lay in between. The CDR3 is 13 amino acids. Germline values: CDR1 MNHNS, CDR2 SASEGT. CDR3 nucleotide sequence: TGTGCCAGTTTCCGGGACTTTGGTTCACCCCTCCACTTT. This codes for CASFRDFGSPLHF.

This clonotype appeared a few times. The genes are TRBV7-2 and TRBJ2-7, with 11 nucleotides matching TRBD2. In germline, CDR1 is SGHTA, CDR2 FQGNSA. There are 16 residues in the CDR3. With 5 bases clipped from V and 0 bases from J, the junction kept 6 bases outside the gene matches. Here the CDR3 reads CASSKTSGSASYEQYF. The CDR3 nucleotides are TGTGCCAGCAGCAAAACTAGCGGGAGCGCCTCCTACGAGCAGTACTTC.

This clonotype was found once. The chain employs TRBV7-4 and TRBJ2-7, with 9 bases identical to TRBD1. This CDR3 region has 16 residues. Per the germline V gene, CDR1 is SGHVT and CDR2 is SQSDAQ. With 5 bases clipped from V and 4 bases from J, the junction kept 12 bases outside the gene matches. This CDR3 reads CASSPPRQGVYYEQYF. CDR3 DNA: TGTGCCAGCAGCCCCCCGAGACAGGGGGTGTATTACGAGCAGTACTTC.